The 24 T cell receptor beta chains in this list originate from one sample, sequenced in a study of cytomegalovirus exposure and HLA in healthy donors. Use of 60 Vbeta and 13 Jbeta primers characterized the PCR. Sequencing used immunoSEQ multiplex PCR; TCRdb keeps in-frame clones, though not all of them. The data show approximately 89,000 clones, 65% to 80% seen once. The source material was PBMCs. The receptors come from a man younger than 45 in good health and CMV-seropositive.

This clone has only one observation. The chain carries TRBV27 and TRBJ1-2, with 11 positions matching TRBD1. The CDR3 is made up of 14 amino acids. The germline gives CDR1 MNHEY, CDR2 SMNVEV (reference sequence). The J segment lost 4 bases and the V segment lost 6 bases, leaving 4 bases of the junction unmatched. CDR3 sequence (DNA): TGTGCCAGCAGCGCGGGGACAGGGGGCTATGGCTACACCTTC. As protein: CASSAGTGGYGYTF.

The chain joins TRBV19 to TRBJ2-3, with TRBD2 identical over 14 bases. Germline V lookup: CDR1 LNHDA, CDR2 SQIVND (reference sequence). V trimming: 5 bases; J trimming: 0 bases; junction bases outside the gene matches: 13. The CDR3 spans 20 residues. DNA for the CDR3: TGTGCCAGTAGTCCTCCTACTCGGACTAGCGGGGGGCCTAGCACAGATACGCAGTATTTT. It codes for CASSPPTRTSGGPSTDTQYF. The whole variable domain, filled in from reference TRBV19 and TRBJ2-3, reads DGGITQSPKYLFRKEGQNVTLSCEQNLNHDAMYWYRQDPGQGLRLIYYSQIVNDFQKGDIAEGYSVSREKKESFPLTVTSAQKNPTAFYLCASSPPTRTSGGPSTDTQYFGPGTRLTVL.

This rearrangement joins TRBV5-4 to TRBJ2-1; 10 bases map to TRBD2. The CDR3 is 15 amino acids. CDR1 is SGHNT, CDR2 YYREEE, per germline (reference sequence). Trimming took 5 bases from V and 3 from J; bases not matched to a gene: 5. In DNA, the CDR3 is TGTGCCAGCAGGCCAGCGGGGGGGCTCTACAATGAGCAGTTCTTC. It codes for CASRPAGGLYNEQFF. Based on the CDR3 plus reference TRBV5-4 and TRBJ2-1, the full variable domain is ETGVTQSPTHLIKTRGQQVTLRCSSQSGHNTVSWYQQALGQGPQFIFQYYREEENGRGNFPPRFSGLQFPNYSSELNVNALELDDSALYLCASRPAGGLYNEQFFGPGTRLTVL.

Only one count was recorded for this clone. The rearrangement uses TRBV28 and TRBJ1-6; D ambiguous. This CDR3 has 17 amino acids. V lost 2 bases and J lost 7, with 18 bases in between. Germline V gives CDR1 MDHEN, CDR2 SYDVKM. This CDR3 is CASSLKILSGLNSPLHF. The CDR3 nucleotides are TGTGCCAGCAGTTTAAAAATATTATCGGGGTTAAATTCACCCCTCCACTTT.

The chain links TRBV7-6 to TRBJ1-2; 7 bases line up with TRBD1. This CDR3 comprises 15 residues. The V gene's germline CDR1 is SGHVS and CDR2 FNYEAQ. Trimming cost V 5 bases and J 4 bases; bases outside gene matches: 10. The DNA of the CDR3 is TGTGCCAGCAGCGCGACGACAGGGAGCGGCTATGGCTACACCTTC. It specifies CASSATTGSGYGYTF.

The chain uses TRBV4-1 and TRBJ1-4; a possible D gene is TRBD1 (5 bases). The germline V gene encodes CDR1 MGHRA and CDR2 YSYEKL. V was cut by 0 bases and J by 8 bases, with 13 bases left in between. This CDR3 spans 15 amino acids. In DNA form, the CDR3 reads TGCGCCAGCAGCCAAGATCGGGGGGGAGGCGAAAAACTGTTTTTT. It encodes CASSQDRGGGEKLFF.

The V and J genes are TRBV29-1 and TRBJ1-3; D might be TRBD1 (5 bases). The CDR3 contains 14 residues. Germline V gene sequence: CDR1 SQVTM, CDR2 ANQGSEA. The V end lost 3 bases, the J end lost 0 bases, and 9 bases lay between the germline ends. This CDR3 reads CSVDPRDSGNTIYF. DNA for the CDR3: TGCAGCGTTGATCCCAGGGACTCTGGAAACACCATATATTTT.

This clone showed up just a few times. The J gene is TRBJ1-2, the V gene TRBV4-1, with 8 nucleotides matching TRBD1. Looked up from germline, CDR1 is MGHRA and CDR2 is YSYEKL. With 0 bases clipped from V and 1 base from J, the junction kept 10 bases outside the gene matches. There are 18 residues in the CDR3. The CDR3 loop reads CASSQDRIGTGHNYGYTF. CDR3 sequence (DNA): TGCGCCAGCAGCCAAGATCGAATCGGGACAGGACATAACTATGGCTACACCTTC.

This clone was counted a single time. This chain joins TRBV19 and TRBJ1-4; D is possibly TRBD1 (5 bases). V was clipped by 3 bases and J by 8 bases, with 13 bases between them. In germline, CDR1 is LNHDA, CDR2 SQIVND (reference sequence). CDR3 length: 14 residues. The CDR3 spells CASSIAGLGEKLFF. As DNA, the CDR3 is TGTGCCAGTAGTATCGCAGGGTTGGGGGAAAAACTGTTTTTT.

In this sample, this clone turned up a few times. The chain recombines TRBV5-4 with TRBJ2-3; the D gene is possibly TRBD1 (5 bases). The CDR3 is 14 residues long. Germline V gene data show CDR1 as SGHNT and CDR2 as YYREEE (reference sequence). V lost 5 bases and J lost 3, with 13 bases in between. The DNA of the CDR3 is TGTGCCAGCAGTCCGATAGGGGAAACAGATACGCAGTATTTT. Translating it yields CASSPIGETDTQYF.

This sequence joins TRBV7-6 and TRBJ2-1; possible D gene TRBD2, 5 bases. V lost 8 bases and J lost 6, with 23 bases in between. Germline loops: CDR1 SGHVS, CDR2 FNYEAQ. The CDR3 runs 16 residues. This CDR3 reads CASGSFRTGITNEQFF. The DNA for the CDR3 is TGTGCCAGCGGCTCATTCAGGACTGGGATCACCAATGAGCAGTTCTTC.

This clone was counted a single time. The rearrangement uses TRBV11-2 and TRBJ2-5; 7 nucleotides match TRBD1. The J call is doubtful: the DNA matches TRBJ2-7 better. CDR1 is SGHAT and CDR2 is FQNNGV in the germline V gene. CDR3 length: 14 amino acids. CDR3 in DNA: TGTGCCAGCAGCTTCCGGGACAGCTCCTACGAGCAGTACTTC. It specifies CASSFRDSSYEQYF.

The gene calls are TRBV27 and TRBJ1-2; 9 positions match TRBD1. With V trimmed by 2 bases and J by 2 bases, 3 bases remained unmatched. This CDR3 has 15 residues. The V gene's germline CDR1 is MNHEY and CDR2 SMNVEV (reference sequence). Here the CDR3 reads CASSLEGQGNYGYTF. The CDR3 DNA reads TGTGCCAGCAGTTTAGAGGGACAGGGAAACTATGGCTACACCTTC.

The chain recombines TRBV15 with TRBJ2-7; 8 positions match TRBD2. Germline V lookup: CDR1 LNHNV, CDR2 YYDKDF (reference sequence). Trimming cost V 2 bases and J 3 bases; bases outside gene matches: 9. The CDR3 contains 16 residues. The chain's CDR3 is CATSRSSGTRNYEQYF. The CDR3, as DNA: TGTGCCACCAGCAGATCTTCCGGGACTAGGAACTACGAGCAGTACTTC.

The CDR3 sequence is CASSYGQGPANTGELFF. In DNA, the CDR3 is TGTGCCAGCAGTTATGGACAGGGCCCAGCGAACACCGGGGAGCTGTTTTTT. V and J are TRBV7-6 and TRBJ2-2; 8 bases fit TRBD1. This CDR3 contains 17 residues. V lost 6 bases and J lost 0; bases outside the gene matches: 9. Germline V lookup: CDR1 SGHVS, CDR2 FNYEAQ.

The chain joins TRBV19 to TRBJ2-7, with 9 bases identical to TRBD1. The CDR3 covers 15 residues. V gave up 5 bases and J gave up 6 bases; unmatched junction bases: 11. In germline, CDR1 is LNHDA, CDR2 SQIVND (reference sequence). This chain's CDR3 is CASSSPGQGKGEQYF. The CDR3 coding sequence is TGTGCCAGTAGTTCTCCCGGACAGGGGAAGGGCGAGCAGTACTTC. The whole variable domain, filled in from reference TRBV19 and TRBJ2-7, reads DGGITQSPKYLFRKEGQNVTLSCEQNLNHDAMYWYRQDPGQGLRLIYYSQIVNDFQKGDIAEGYSVSREKKESFPLTVTSAQKNPTAFYLCASSSPGQGKGEQYFGPGTRLTVT.

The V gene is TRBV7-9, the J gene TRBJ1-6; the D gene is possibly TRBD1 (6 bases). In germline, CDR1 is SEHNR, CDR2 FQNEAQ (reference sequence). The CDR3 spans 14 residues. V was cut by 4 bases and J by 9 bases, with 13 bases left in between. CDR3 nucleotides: TGTGCCAGCAGCTGCAGTGGGGGCATTTCACCCCTCCACTTT. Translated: CASSCSGGISPLHF.

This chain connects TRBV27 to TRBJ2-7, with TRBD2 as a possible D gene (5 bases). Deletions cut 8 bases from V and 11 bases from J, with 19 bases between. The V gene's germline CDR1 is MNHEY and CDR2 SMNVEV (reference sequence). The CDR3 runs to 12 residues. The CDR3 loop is CASAWGVRSEYF. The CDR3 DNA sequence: TGTGCCAGCGCCTGGGGAGTTCGTAGCGAGTACTTC.

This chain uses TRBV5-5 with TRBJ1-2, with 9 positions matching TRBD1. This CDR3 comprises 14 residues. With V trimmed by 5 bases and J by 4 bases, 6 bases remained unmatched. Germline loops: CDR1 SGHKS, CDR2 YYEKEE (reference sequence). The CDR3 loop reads CASRPTGGLYGYTF. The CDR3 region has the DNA TGTGCCAGCAGACCTACAGGGGGCCTCTATGGCTACACCTTC.

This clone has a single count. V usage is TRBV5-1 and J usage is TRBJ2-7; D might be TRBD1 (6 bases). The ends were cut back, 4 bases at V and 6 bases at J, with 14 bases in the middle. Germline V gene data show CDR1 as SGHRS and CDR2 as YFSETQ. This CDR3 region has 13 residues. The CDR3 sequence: CASSTRDKAEQYF. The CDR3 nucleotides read TGCGCCAGCAGCACTCGGGACAAGGCCGAGCAGTACTTC.

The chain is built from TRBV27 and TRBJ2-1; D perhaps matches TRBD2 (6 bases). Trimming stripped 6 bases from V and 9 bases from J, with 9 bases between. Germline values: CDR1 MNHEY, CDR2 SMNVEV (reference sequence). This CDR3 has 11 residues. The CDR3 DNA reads TGTGCCAGCAGAGGCGGGATTGAGCAGTTCTTC. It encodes CASRGGIEQFF.

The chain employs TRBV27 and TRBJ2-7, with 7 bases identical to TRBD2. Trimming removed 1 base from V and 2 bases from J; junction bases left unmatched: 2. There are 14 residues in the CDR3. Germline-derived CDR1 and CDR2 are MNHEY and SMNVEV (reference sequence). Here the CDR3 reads CASSLFRGAYEQYF. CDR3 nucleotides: TGTGCCAGCAGTTTATTTCGGGGGGCCTACGAGCAGTACTTC.

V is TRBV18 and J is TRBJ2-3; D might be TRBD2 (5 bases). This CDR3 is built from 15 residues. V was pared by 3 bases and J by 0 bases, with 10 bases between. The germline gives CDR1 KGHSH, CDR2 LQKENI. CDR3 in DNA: TGTGCCAGCTCACCGATCCGAGGGAGCACAGATACGCAGTATTTT. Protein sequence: CASSPIRGSTDTQYF.

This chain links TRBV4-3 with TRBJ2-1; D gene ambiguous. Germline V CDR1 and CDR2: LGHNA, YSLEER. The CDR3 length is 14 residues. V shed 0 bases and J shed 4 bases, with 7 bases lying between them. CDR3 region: CASSQDRQYNEQFF. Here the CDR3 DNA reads TGCGCCAGCAGCCAAGATCGCCAGTACAATGAGCAGTTCTTC.